The text below deals with one T cell receptor (beta chain). PCR primers comprised 60 Vbeta and 13 Jbeta primers. Sequenced by immunoSEQ multiplex PCR; TCRdb stores in-frame clones only, minus some. Its table records 150,000 to 200,000 clones. The sample belongs to a study of cytomegalovirus exposure and HLA in healthy donors. This sequence originates from a man aged 25 to 45 in good health and CMV-seronegative. The sample was PBMCs.

CDR3 amino acids: CASSVGLRGSTTDTQYF. CDR3 nucleotides: TGTGCCAGCAGTGTAGGCCTTCGCGGGAGTACCACAGATACGCAGTATTTT. V and J are TRBV2 and TRBJ2-3; 7 nucleotides align to TRBD2. Germline CDR1 and CDR2: SNHLY and FYNNEI. Germline trimming cut 4 bases from V and 2 bases from J; bases unmatched to any gene: 12. The CDR3 extends over 17 amino acids.